The subject of this entry is one T cell receptor beta chain. Sequenced by immunoSEQ multiplex PCR; TCRdb stores in-frame clones only, minus some. The repertoire includes around 2.1 million clones, roughly 91% of them detected once, and 1.7% sits in the top ten. V gave up 0 bases and J gave up 2 bases; unmatched junction bases: 5. Looked up from germline, CDR1 is SQVTM and CDR2 is ANQGSEA. The CDR3 totals 16 residues. This entry belongs to a study of shared clonotypes between healthy human individuals. As defined, naive CD8 cells were CD45RO-negative and positively selected for CCR7, with terminally differentiated effector memory CD45RA+ cells excluded.

The sequencing sample was made of naive CD8+ T cells from PBMCs. The origin of this receptor is a man younger than 35 in good health. Some clones in this sample may be carry-over from other donors' samples. The J gene is TRBJ1-3, the V gene TRBV29-1; 9 nucleotides agree with TRBD1. The CDR3 coding sequence is TGCAGCGTTGAAGACAGGACAGGGGCGGCTGGAAACACCATATATTTT. It translates to CSVEDRTGAAGNTIYF.